A selection of T cell receptor beta chains follows, all from one sample in a study of STAT5B mutations in CD4+ large granular lymphocyte leukemia. Using immunoSEQ multiplex PCR, the repertoire was profiled, and TCRdb retains in-frame clones only, with some absent. The table has tens of thousands of clones, roughly two thirds seen once. The sample comprised CD4+ T cells from blood buffy coats. These receptors originate from a human donor in good health. The conserved cysteine and the conserved F or W are not part of the CDR3 here. The D gene is left open where the match is weak. Only some rows state a clone size, as once, few, many or a class for expanded clones.

D gene: TRBD1
V gene: TRBV7-2
clone size: NA
J gene: TRBJ1-1
CDR3 protein: ASSPDREKAF

D gene: TRBD1
V gene: TRBV10-3
clone size: NA
J gene: TRBJ1-2
CDR3 protein: AISEEGATNYGYT

D gene: NA
V gene: TRBV10-2
clone size: NA
J gene: TRBJ2-1
CDR3 protein: ASSEWQFDEQF

D gene: NA
V gene: TRBV4-2
clone size: NA
J gene: TRBJ2-1
CDR3 protein: ASSQDRDSGAEQF

D gene: NA
V gene: TRBV20-1
clone size: NA
J gene: TRBJ1-2
CDR3 protein: SAGDTGGYT

D gene: TRBD1
V gene: TRBV19
clone size: NA
J gene: TRBJ2-7
CDR3 protein: ASSIEGQGPYEQY

D gene: TRBD1
V gene: TRBV10-3
clone size: NA
J gene: TRBJ1-2
CDR3 protein: AISVPVGGTNYGYT

D gene: NA
V gene: TRBV2
clone size: NA
J gene: TRBJ2-5
CDR3 protein: ASSEEETQY

D gene: NA
V gene: TRBV27
clone size: NA
J gene: TRBJ2-1
CDR3 protein: ASSFTAGAGNEQF

D gene: TRBD1
V gene: TRBV28
clone size: few
J gene: TRBJ1-5
CDR3 protein: ASSLGTGNSNQPQH

D gene: TRBD1
V gene: TRBV10-1
clone size: NA
J gene: TRBJ1-5
CDR3 protein: ASSSRDRGDQPQH

D gene: NA
V gene: TRBV6-1
clone size: NA
J gene: TRBJ2-3
CDR3 protein: ASTLGGPTDTQY

D gene: TRBD1
V gene: TRBV7-3
clone size: NA
J gene: TRBJ2-1
CDR3 protein: ASSPRTGYNEQF

D gene: TRBD2
V gene: TRBV7-7
clone size: few
J gene: TRBJ2-2
CDR3 protein: ASSLATSGDIGELF

D gene: TRBD2
V gene: TRBV6-1
clone size: NA
J gene: TRBJ2-1
CDR3 protein: ASSEVKRGGYNEQF

D gene: NA
V gene: TRBV27
clone size: NA
J gene: TRBJ1-2
CDR3 protein: ASGARTTNYGYT

D gene: NA
V gene: TRBV11-2
clone size: once
J gene: TRBJ2-3
CDR3 protein: ASSLTGASTDTQY

D gene: NA
V gene: TRBV28
clone size: few
J gene: TRBJ1-1
CDR3 protein: ASSFLAAPEAF

D gene: NA
V gene: TRBV6-1
clone size: NA
J gene: TRBJ1-3
CDR3 protein: ASSEVYPNGHSGNTIY

D gene: NA
V gene: TRBV27
clone size: NA
J gene: TRBJ2-3
CDR3 protein: ASSSDYRLTDTQY

D gene: NA
V gene: TRBV7-9
clone size: few
J gene: TRBJ2-2
CDR3 protein: ASSSNREYTGELF

D gene: NA
V gene: TRBV2
clone size: NA
J gene: TRBJ2-5
CDR3 protein: ASRGGLAGETQY

D gene: TRBD1
V gene: TRBV10-3
clone size: few
J gene: TRBJ1-2
CDR3 protein: AISSDRGSPYGYT

D gene: NA
V gene: TRBV28
clone size: NA
J gene: TRBJ1-5
CDR3 protein: ASSSGGPYSNQPQH

D gene: NA
V gene: TRBV7-3
clone size: few
J gene: TRBJ2-5
CDR3 protein: ASSPARQETQY

D gene: TRBD2
V gene: TRBV10-3
clone size: NA
J gene: TRBJ2-1
CDR3 protein: AISESGGSYNEQF

D gene: TRBD2
V gene: TRBV28
clone size: NA
J gene: TRBJ2-7
CDR3 protein: ASSRLAGFLEQY

D gene: NA
V gene: TRBV1
clone size: NA
J gene: TRBJ1-1
CDR3 protein: TSSYLRDKGEGNTEAF

D gene: NA
V gene: TRBV27
clone size: NA
J gene: TRBJ2-1
CDR3 protein: ASNPGASYNEQF

D gene: TRBD1
V gene: TRBV27
clone size: NA
J gene: TRBJ1-4
CDR3 protein: ASRVLGTGDEKLF

D gene: TRBD1
V gene: TRBV27
clone size: few
J gene: TRBJ1-1
CDR3 protein: ASSLRGQGLNTEAF

D gene: NA
V gene: TRBV5-4
clone size: NA
J gene: TRBJ1-4
CDR3 protein: ASSLEPLGNEKLF

D gene: NA
V gene: TRBV21-1
clone size: few
J gene: TRBJ1-2
CDR3 protein: ASSTETGDLGDYGYT

D gene: NA
V gene: TRBV6-4
clone size: NA
J gene: TRBJ2-3
CDR3 protein: ASSVAGGTDTQY

D gene: NA
V gene: TRBV21-1
clone size: NA
J gene: TRBJ1-6
CDR3 protein: ASSGCRGSPLH

D gene: TRBD2
V gene: TRBV19
clone size: NA
J gene: TRBJ2-7
CDR3 protein: ASTKPSGSGMYEQY

D gene: TRBD1
V gene: TRBV19
clone size: NA
J gene: TRBJ1-1
CDR3 protein: ASSILPGTGPEAF

D gene: NA
V gene: TRBV5-4
clone size: NA
J gene: TRBJ1-5
CDR3 protein: ASSLPGEQPQH

D gene: TRBD1
V gene: TRBV27
clone size: NA
J gene: TRBJ1-1
CDR3 protein: ASSLTGTKAF

D gene: NA
V gene: TRBV30
clone size: NA
J gene: TRBJ1-1
CDR3 protein: AWSRTEAF

D gene: NA
V gene: TRBV27
clone size: NA
J gene: TRBJ1-1
CDR3 protein: ATQRGTEAF

D gene: TRBD1
V gene: TRBV5-1
clone size: NA
J gene: TRBJ1-3
CDR3 protein: ASSRQGGGNTIY

D gene: NA
V gene: TRBV5-1
clone size: NA
J gene: TRBJ1-1
CDR3 protein: ASSLHSGLNTEAF

D gene: TRBD1
V gene: TRBV7-7
clone size: NA
J gene: TRBJ2-5
CDR3 protein: ASSYPGGRETQY

D gene: TRBD2
V gene: TRBV5-1
clone size: NA
J gene: TRBJ2-5
CDR3 protein: ASSVSGVQETQY

D gene: TRBD2
V gene: TRBV5-4
clone size: NA
J gene: TRBJ2-1
CDR3 protein: ASSHRSGGDNEQF